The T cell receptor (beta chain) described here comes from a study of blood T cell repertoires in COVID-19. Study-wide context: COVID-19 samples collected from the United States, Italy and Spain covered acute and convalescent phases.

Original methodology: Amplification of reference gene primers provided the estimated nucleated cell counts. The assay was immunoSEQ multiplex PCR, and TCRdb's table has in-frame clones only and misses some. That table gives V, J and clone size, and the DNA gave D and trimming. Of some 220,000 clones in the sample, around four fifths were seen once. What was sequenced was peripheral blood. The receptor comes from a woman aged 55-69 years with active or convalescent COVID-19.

The CDR3 DNA follows: TGTGCCAGCAGCTTAGACAGGGACGATTCCTACGAGCAGTACTTC. Its protein product is CASSLDRDDSYEQYF. This chain connects TRBV5-4 to TRBJ2-7, with 7 bases lining up with TRBD1. Per the germline V gene, CDR1 is SGHNT and CDR2 is YYREEE (reference sequence). The CDR3 has 15 residues. V lost 2 bases and J lost 1; bases outside the gene matches: 6. The full variable domain, in which reference TRBV5-4 and TRBJ2-7 provide the parts outside the CDR3, is ETGVTQSPTHLIKTRGQQVTLRCSSQSGHNTVSWYQQALGQGPQFIFQYYREEENGRGNFPPRFSGLQFPNYSSELNVNALELDDSALYLCASSLDRDDSYEQYFGPGTRLTVT.